This TCR beta chain was captured in a study of blood T cell repertoires in COVID-19. Study context: The origin of the acute and convalescent COVID-19 samples was the United States, Italy and Spain. The cDNA or gDNA used as material had been derived from T cells, B-cell-depleted T cells, or PBMCs.

The CDR3 length is 14 residues. V lost 4 bases to trimming and J lost 6 bases; unmatched junction nucleotides: 7. Germline-derived CDR1 and CDR2 are SGHRS and YFSETQ. As handled by the study authors: Nucleated cell counts were estimated from reference gene primer amplification. Assay: immunoSEQ multiplex PCR; the TCRdb copy retains only in-frame clones and omits some. The V and J calls and clone size come from that table; D and trimming were worked out from the DNA. The table records under 250,000 clones, around nine tenths of them present only once. This chain uses TRBV5-1 with TRBJ2-1, with 7 bases aligning to TRBD2. The receptor's source is a woman aged 60-70 years with acute or convalescent COVID-19. Input material: peripheral blood. CDR3 bases: TGCGCCAGCAGCACCCAAACTAGCGTCAATGAGCAGTTCTTC. Encoded protein: CASSTQTSVNEQFF. Looking up the rest from reference TRBV5-1 and TRBJ2-1 gives the full variable domain: KAGVTQTPRYLIKTRGQQVTLSCSPISGHRSVSWYQQTPGQGLQFLFEYFSETQRNKGNFPGRFSGRQFSNSRSEMNVSTLELGDSALYLCASSTQTSVNEQFFGPGTRLTVL.